This T cell receptor beta chain originates from a study of shared clonotypes between healthy human individuals (TCRdb year 2020). About the study as a whole: A few men and two women, aged 18 to 49 years, made up the cohort. Different laboratories and diverse techniques were used to prepare libraries and sequence TCR repertoires, to increase sequencing depth and limit assay-specific biases. To estimate repertoire size and how much clonotypes are shared between individuals, the study performed deep sequencing of blood TCR repertoires from roughly five healthy adults. Per donor, leukapheresis produced somewhere between about 0.94 and 8.9 billion PBMCs. For each donor, three plates each were used for CD4 naive and CD4 memory, two plates were used for CD8 naive, and one plate was used for CD8 memory.

Beyond this particular receptor, the publication reports: Only blood was sampled, and tissue TCR repertoires likely differ from those in blood. The small number of donors limited the genetic and exposure-history diversity represented. Estimated clonotype richness was generally larger for naive than for memory subsets. Higher generation probabilities were observed for clonotypes shared by all four sorted-subset donors than for non-shared clonotypes. Sharing across a few donors was observed for approximately 5% of naive CD4, over 3% of naive CD8, 2% to 2.5% of memory CD4, and roughly 0.4% of memory CD8 clonotypes. Even with the large sequencing depth, rarefaction of the sorted-subset datasets indicated that sequencing was incomplete. Pairwise subsampling led to the expectation that sequencing depth would affect the degree of clonotype sharing among donors.

CD8 naive samples consisted of CD45RO-negative cells that were positively selected for CCR7, yielding a CD45RA+CCR7+ population without TemRA cells. The donors were healthy, HIV-negative adults with no recently reported acute infections or vaccinations. All donors were Caucasian adults living in Nashville, Tennessee, USA. Blood was collected by leukapheresis, and PBMCs were isolated by Ficoll-Histopaque density gradient centrifugation and then cryopreserved in liquid nitrogen vapor phase. Analytical flow cytometry was used to check the purity and quantity of each magnetically sorted T cell population. Each sorted fraction had its genomic DNA isolated and then quantified by UV absorbance on a Nanodrop 2000c. Using the deep immunoSEQ assay, multiplex PCR amplified TCR CDR3 regions from genomic DNA. For each cell subset, the extracted genomic DNA was distributed evenly across all wells of several immunoSEQ 96-well plates, and each plate served as one replicate. For sorted subsets, 150 to 250 ng of genomic DNA, equivalent to 25,000 to 35,000 T cell genomes, went into each replicate PCR. The purified libraries were quantified using a Qubit 3.0 fluorometer, sized with a Bioanalyzer 2100, and then quantified again using the KAPA Library Quantification kit. Each immunoSEQ 96-well plate was sequenced on its own single-read 150-cycle Illumina NextSeq 550 flow cell. Processing in the source paper ran as follows. Because only junctional sequences without quality scores were contained in the immunoSEQ output, filtering matching that applied to full-length reads could not be performed. Sequences were annotated with PyIR, a Python wrapper for IgBLAST v1.9, using IMGT germline references to assign V/J genes and CDR3. Reads were removed for weak V/J assignments (E-value above 1e-6), missing CDR3, stop codons, out-of-frame junctions, or ambiguous translated residues. V3J clonotypes were defined as sequences sharing the same inferred V gene, J gene, and CDR3 amino acid sequence. Percentage overlap between repertoires was computed as shared unique clonotypes divided by the size of the smaller repertoire. Three approaches were used to assess repertoire richness: RTK rarefaction, the Chao1 estimator, and Recon v2.1 estimates of unobserved clonotypes. OLGA was used to compute generation probabilities for all TCRbeta clonotypes that the gDNA method yielded from a handful of donors. TCRdb provides this immuneACCESS table in a form limited to in-frame rearrangements. Some clones are lacking; in checked studies, under half of them reflect an unresolved V gene, and why the rest are absent is not known. That table is the source of V, J and clone size, and D and trimming were worked out from the DNA. The sample data list around 600,000 clones, and 85% to 95% of these were observed just once. Around 0.11% of the sample goes to the ten largest clones.

Sequences MNHEY (CDR1) and SMNVEV (CDR2) are obtained from the germline V gene (reference sequence). Relative to germline, V is missing 5 bases and J is missing 3 bases, with 13 bases of the junction outside any gene match. Counted from cysteine to phenylalanine, this CDR3 has 18 amino acids. The kept DNA is CDR3 alone, 54 bases in frame from the first base. Notes on this clone: Its target antigen remains unknown. No much larger clonotype is one base removed from it; base qualities were not supplied.

Specimen: naive CD8+ T cells sorted from blood. The cell subset or site label on this specimen signifies: CD45RA+CCR7+. The sequence is built from TRBV27 and TRBJ2-4; 10 central bases correspond to TRBD1. The receptor comes from a woman in her 30s in good health. The sequenced DNA: TGTGCCAGCAGTCTCCGACAGGGGGCCTGGTGGGGCAAAAACATTCAGTACTTC. Its translation reads: CASSLRQGAWWGKNIQYF.